Listed here are 13 T cell receptor beta chains from one sample, sequenced in a study of blood T cell repertoires in COVID-19. Data came from immunoSEQ multiplex PCR; TCRdb stores just in-frame clones and leaves some out. The sample carries about 310,000 clones, more than 75% recorded once. Sequencing was performed on peripheral blood. These receptors all stem from a man in his fifties with active or convalescent COVID-19.

The V and J genes are TRBV6-2 or TRBV6-3 and TRBJ2-1; D gene unclear. Germline values: CDR1 MNHEY, CDR2 SVGEGT. The CDR3 has 12 residues. The V and J ends lost 4 bases and 7 bases respectively, with 8 bases between them. CDR3 sequence: CASSSPKNEQFF. Written as DNA, the CDR3 is TGTGCCAGCAGTTCCCCTAAGAATGAGCAGTTCTTC.

V usage is TRBV6-1 and J usage is TRBJ2-2; 7 positions match TRBD2. J gave up 1 base and V 4 bases, and 15 bases lay outside the gene matches. The CDR3 sequence is 19 residues long. Germline CDR1 is MNHNS and CDR2 is SASEGT. The CDR3 protein is CASSGYQGSRGGNTGELFF. Here the CDR3 DNA reads TGTGCCAGCAGTGGTTACCAAGGGTCTCGCGGGGGGAACACCGGGGAGCTGTTTTTT.

This clone was recorded once. The V call is TRBV30, the J call TRBJ1-4; 8 bases are a match to TRBD1. Germline assignment: CDR1 GTSNPN and CDR2 SVGIG (reference sequence). V lost 0 bases, J lost 0 bases, and 12 bases stayed unmatched. This CDR3 contains 19 residues. CDR3 sequence: CAWSVLRTGRRATNEKLFF. For the CDR3, the DNA is TGTGCCTGGAGTGTACTTCGGACAGGGAGAAGGGCAACTAATGAAAAACTGTTTTTT.

J is TRBJ2-7 and V is TRBV5-1; 7 bases match TRBD2. J lost 3 bases, V lost 3 bases, and 15 bases had no gene match. The CDR3 runs 17 residues. Per the germline V gene, CDR1 is SGHRS and CDR2 is YFSETQ. The CDR3 spells CASSSMGSTAGFYEQYF. CDR3 nucleotide sequence: TGCGCCAGCAGCTCTATGGGGTCGACAGCGGGATTCTACGAGCAGTACTTC.

This clone occurred once. The chain uses TRBV7-9 and TRBJ2-5; D is perhaps TRBD1 (6 bases). CDR1 is SEHNR, CDR2 FQNEAQ, per germline (reference sequence). This CDR3 is 12 amino acids long. V was shortened by 5 bases and J by 9 bases, with 13 bases between the two germline ends. The CDR3 sequence is CASSQLQGAQYF. The DNA for the CDR3 is TGTGCCAGCAGCCAGCTACAGGGTGCCCAGTACTTC.

This chain joins TRBV19 and TRBJ1-5; 8 nucleotides match TRBD1. The CDR3 spans 18 residues. The germline V gene has CDR1 LNHDA and CDR2 SQIVND (reference sequence). V lost 4 bases to trimming and J lost 5 bases; unmatched junction nucleotides: 16. The CDR3 region is CASSTFPGQAPIDQPQHF. CDR3 bases: TGTGCCAGTAGTACTTTCCCGGGACAGGCCCCTATTGATCAGCCCCAGCATTTT.

J is TRBJ2-1 and V is TRBV18, with 8 positions matching TRBD1. J was trimmed by 7 bases and V by 5 bases; bases with no gene match: 10. The CDR3 runs 15 residues. CDR1 is KGHSH, CDR2 LQKENI, per germline. The CDR3 sequence is CASSSDRVQGNEQFF. In DNA, the CDR3 is TGTGCCAGCTCATCGGACAGGGTGCAAGGAAATGAGCAGTTCTTC.

The gene calls are TRBV10-3 and TRBJ1-1; no clear D. Germline V gene lookup returns CDR1 ENHRY and CDR2 SYGVKD. This CDR3 contains 15 residues. V was shortened by 2 bases and J by 0 bases, with 10 bases between the two germline ends. The CDR3 protein is CAISEAQTLNTEAFF. The CDR3 DNA reads TGTGCCATCAGTGAGGCGCAGACTTTGAACACTGAAGCTTTCTTT.

The genes are TRBV5-1 and TRBJ1-4, with D tentatively TRBD1 (5 bases). With 4 bases removed from V and 2 bases from J, the gap between germline ends came to 12 bases. The V gene's germline CDR1 is SGHRS and CDR2 YFSETQ. The CDR3 totals 15 residues. The CDR3 region has the DNA TGCGCCAGCAGCGTCGGGGGGACGACTAATGAAAAACTGTTTTTT. Protein: CASSVGGTTNEKLFF.

This chain connects TRBV19 to TRBJ1-1; 8 nucleotides align to TRBD1. V lost 5 bases to trimming and J lost 4 bases; unmatched junction nucleotides: 9. Per the germline V gene, CDR1 is LNHDA and CDR2 is SQIVND (reference sequence). CDR3 length: 15 amino acids. The CDR3 nucleotides are TGTGCCAGTAGTCTTAGACAGGGGATGTCCACTGAAGCTTTCTTT. Amino acid sequence: CASSLRQGMSTEAFF.

This chain connects TRBV28 to TRBJ1-2; D gene ambiguous. There are 15 residues in the CDR3. The germline V and J ends were trimmed by 4 bases and 0 bases, with 12 bases remaining between them. Germline lookup yields CDR1 MDHEN and CDR2 SYDVKM. CDR3 DNA sequence: TGTGCCAGCAGTTCTACAGCTTTTTCTAACTATGGCTACACCTTC. Amino acids: CASSSTAFSNYGYTF.

V usage is TRBV11-1 and J usage is TRBJ2-3; D possibly corresponds to TRBD2 (5 bases). V was clipped by 6 bases and J by 6 bases, with 10 bases between them. Germline V CDR1 and CDR2: SGHAT, FQDESV (reference sequence). The CDR3 totals 12 residues. CDR3 sequence reads: CASRRSSDTQYF. The CDR3 DNA reads as TGTGCCAGCAGACGCTCTAGCGATACGCAGTATTTT.

The chain combines TRBV28 with TRBJ2-3, with 9 bases aligning to TRBD2. Germline values: CDR1 MDHEN, CDR2 SYDVKM. This CDR3 has 15 residues. V gave up 6 bases and J gave up 7 bases; unmatched junction bases: 11. This CDR3 reads CASSSGTSRGNTQYF. CDR3 in DNA: TGTGCCAGCAGCTCGGGGACTAGCAGAGGGAATACGCAGTATTTT.